This T cell receptor (beta chain) was obtained from a study of T-cell reconstitution after alpha-beta-depleted transplantation in children. Study-wide findings and caveats: Approximately two months post-transplant, alpha-beta T cells reportedly originated from several hundred expanded graft clones.

In the case of this clonotype: What it binds is unknown.

TCRbeta library construction was performed incorporating unique molecular identifiers. TCRdb independently ran MiXCR on the PCR reads; one entry per CDR3 protein. This table holds 500,000 to 600,000 distinct CDR3 sequences, roughly 27% found once. The germline CDR1 and CDR2 sequences are GTSNPN and SVGIG (reference sequence). The V end lost 0 bases, the J end lost 3 bases, and 10 bases lay between the germline ends. CDR3 length: 14 amino acids. The sequences come from PBMCs, collected before TCRalphabeta/CD19-depleted stem cell transplant. This TCR was recovered from a boy under two years old with Wiskott-Aldrich syndrome, due to receive a stem cell transplant. The chain uses TRBV30 and TRBJ2-3; D is perhaps TRBD2 (5 bases). This CDR3 reads CAWSVRRKTDTQYF. The CDR3 nucleotides are TGTGCCTGGAGTGTACGGAGGAAAACAGATACGCAGTATTTT.